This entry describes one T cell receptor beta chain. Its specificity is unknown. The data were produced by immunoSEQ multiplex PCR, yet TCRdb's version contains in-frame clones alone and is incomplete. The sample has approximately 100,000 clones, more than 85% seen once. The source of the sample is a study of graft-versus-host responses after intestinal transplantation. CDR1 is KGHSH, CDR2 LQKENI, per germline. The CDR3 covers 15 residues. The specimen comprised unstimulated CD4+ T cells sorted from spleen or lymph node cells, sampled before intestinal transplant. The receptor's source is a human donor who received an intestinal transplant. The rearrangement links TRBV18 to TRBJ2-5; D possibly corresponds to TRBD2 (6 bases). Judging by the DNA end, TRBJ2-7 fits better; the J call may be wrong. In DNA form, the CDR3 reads TGTGCCAGCTCACCTGGGGGGTTCCCCGGGGACGAGCAGTACTTC. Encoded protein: CASSPGGFPGDEQYF.